In this sample, the clone carrying this T cell receptor (beta chain) turned up a few times. Its matching antigen is unknown. The study reverse transcribed the entire isolated RNA, so it sequenced expressed TCRB transcripts. Assay: immunoSEQ multiplex PCR; the TCRdb copy retains only in-frame clones and omits some. This table has about 650,000 clones, 9.5% to 15% appearing once. This sample was taken from a study of beta chain features in type 1 diabetes. CDR1 and CDR2 (germline): SGDLS, YYNGEE. CDR3 size: 16 residues. V shed 0 bases and J shed 0 bases, with 10 bases lying between them. Study-wide points: Among all four CD4+ subsets, Type 1 diabetes patients had TCRB CDR3s that were moderately but significantly shorter. No resolution was reached here on whether HLA type influences TCRB rearrangement.

The source is a man aged 25-45 years with type 1 diabetes. The sequencing sample was made of naive CD4+ T cells from blood. The V call is TRBV9, the J call TRBJ1-3; perhaps TRBD1 as D (5 bases). CDR3 amino acids: CASSVGSTVSGNTIYF. In DNA form, the CDR3 reads TGTGCCAGCAGCGTAGGATCGACAGTCTCTGGAAACACCATATATTTT. The full variable domain, with the rest looked up from reference TRBV9 and TRBJ1-3, is DSGVTQTPKHLITATGQRVTLRCSPRSGDLSVYWYQQSLDQGLQFLIQYYNGEERAKGNILERFSAQQFPDLHSELNLSSLELGDSALYFCASSVGSTVSGNTIYFGEGSWLTVV.